One and the same sample provided the 26 T cell receptor beta chains below, sequenced in a study of neurological immune-mediated disorders. A single record per CDR3 protein comes from TCRdb applying MiXCR to the 5' RACE reads. The repertoire holds roughly 100,000 distinct CDR3 sequences, with 3% to 4.5% as singletons. Sequencing used PBMCs. Source of these receptors: a young woman with multiple sclerosis.

Ten or more counts support this clonotype. The J gene is TRBJ1-1, the V gene TRBV20-1; perhaps TRBD1 as D (6 bases). From germline, CDR1 is DFQATT and CDR2 SNEGSKA (reference sequence). Trimming took off 5 bases at V and 0 bases at J, with 16 bases between the two ends. The CDR3 covers 15 residues. The chain's CDR3 is CSASGAYRMNTEAFF. Here the CDR3 DNA reads TGCAGTGCTTCGGGGGCTTACCGCATGAACACTGAAGCTTTCTTT.

This clonotype has at least ten counts. V usage is TRBV6-5 and J usage is TRBJ1-1, with 8 bases identical to TRBD1. There are 15 residues in the CDR3. Germline CDR1 reads MNHEY; CDR2 reads SVGAGI. V lost 3 bases to trimming and J lost 0 bases; unmatched junction nucleotides: 3. CDR3 loop: CASSYGTGMNTEAFF. In DNA, the CDR3 is TGTGCCAGCAGTTATGGGACAGGCATGAACACTGAAGCTTTCTTT.

This clonotype was counted ten times or more. The chain combines TRBV20-1 with TRBJ2-4, with TRBD2 matching over 8 bases. The CDR3 has 14 residues. V lost 6 bases and J lost 0; bases outside the gene matches: 4. CDR1 is DFQATT and CDR2 is SNEGSKA in the germline V gene (reference sequence). The CDR3 sequence: CSAKLAVAKNIQYF. In DNA, the CDR3 is TGCAGTGCCAAACTAGCGGTAGCCAAAAACATTCAGTACTTC.

This clonotype was observed at least ten times. The chain employs TRBV5-6 and TRBJ2-5; 7 bases match TRBD2. The V and J ends lost 3 bases and 4 bases, in that order; junction bases with no gene match: 9. Germline V gene data show CDR1 as SGHDT and CDR2 as YYEEEE. The length of the CDR3 is 15 residues. The CDR3: CASSYEAGRGETQYF. The CDR3 DNA sequence: TGTGCCAGCAGCTACGAAGCGGGGAGGGGAGAGACCCAGTACTTC.

This clonotype appeared many times. J is TRBJ2-2 and V is TRBV30; D unresolved. CDR1 is GTSNPN, CDR2 SVGIG, per germline (reference sequence). The CDR3 covers 13 residues. Trimming shortened V by 4 bases and J by 7 bases, and 13 bases separated the two germline ends. The CDR3 bases are TGTGCCTGGACGGGCCCGTTTGGCGGGGAGCTGTTTTTT. Translating gives CAWTGPFGGELFF.

The sample holds many counts of this clonotype. The J gene is TRBJ2-1, the V gene TRBV5-6; 13 bases align to TRBD2. Trimming removed 4 bases from V and 6 bases from J; junction bases left unmatched: 13. This CDR3 contains 18 residues. Per germline, CDR1 SGHDT and CDR2 YYEEEE. DNA for the CDR3: TGTGCCAGCAGCGGGAGGACAACTAGCGGGAGGGCGCGCAATGAGCAGTTCTTC. Translating it yields CASSGRTTSGRARNEQFF.

This clonotype came up a few times. A read error is possible here, since a much larger clone lies one base away. In nucleotides, the CDR3 is TGTGACAGCAGTTTGGGGGTTGAGACCCAGTACTTC. The encoded protein is CDSSLGVETQYF. The genes are TRBV28 and TRBJ2-5, with D possibly being TRBD1 or TRBD2 (5 bases each). CDR3 size: 12 residues. CDR1 is MDHEN, CDR2 SYDVKM, per germline.

In its sample, this clonotype was seen many times. The gene calls are TRBV10-3 and TRBJ2-1; D is perhaps TRBD1 (5 bases). V shed 5 bases and J shed 6 bases, with 11 bases lying between them. This CDR3 region has 13 residues. Germline CDR1 reads ENHRY; CDR2 reads SYGVKD. This CDR3 is CAISIGVGNEQFF. For the CDR3, the DNA is TGTGCCATCAGTATAGGGGTGGGCAATGAGCAGTTCTTC.

This clonotype was detected many times. This rearrangement joins TRBV7-2 to TRBJ2-4; 7 bases line up with TRBD1. The CDR3 is made up of 14 amino acids. CDR1 and CDR2 (germline): SGHTA, FQGNSA. With V trimmed by 6 bases and J by 3 bases, 5 bases remained unmatched. CDR3 region: CASRTTGDKNIQYF. DNA of the CDR3: TGTGCCAGCAGGACCACAGGGGACAAAAACATTCAGTACTTC.

The sample holds many counts of this clonotype. The V gene is TRBV7-3, the J gene TRBJ2-3; 10 positions match TRBD2. CDR3 length: 14 amino acids. Germline CDR1 SGHTA, CDR2 FQGTGA. The trim removed 2 bases at V and 6 bases at J, leaving 2 bases unmatched. The CDR3, as DNA: TGTGCCAGCAGCTTAGGGACTAGCGCGGATACGCAGTATTTT. It yields the protein CASSLGTSADTQYF.

This clonotype was seen ten or more times. The chain joins TRBV5-1 to TRBJ1-1, with D hard to call. Germline V lookup: CDR1 SGHRS, CDR2 YFSETQ. V was pared by 0 bases and J by 0 bases, with 6 bases between. The CDR3 is 14 amino acids. CDR3 DNA: TGCGCCAGCAGCTTGGGACCCCTGAACACTGAAGCTTTCTTT. Translation: CASSLGPLNTEAFF.

This clonotype was observed at least ten times. V gene TRBV6-5 combines with J gene TRBJ2-6, with no clear D. The germline CDR1 and CDR2 sequences are MNHEY and SVGAGI. There are 15 residues in the CDR3. Trimming took 5 bases from V and 0 from J, leaving 8 bases between them. Here the CDR3 DNA reads TGTGCCAGCAGTGACGTCGTCTCTGGGGCCAACGTCCTGACTTTC. This codes for CASSDVVSGANVLTF.

This clonotype has a count of ten or more. An end of the junction does not agree with germline; a read error may underlie this. The chain links TRBV5-1 to TRBJ2-7; D is uncertain. In germline, CDR1 is SGHRS, CDR2 YFSETQ. The CDR3 sequence is 12 residues long. The CDR3 protein is CASSSASHEQYF. The CDR3 DNA reads as TGCGCCAGCAGCTCCGCCTCCCACGAGCAGTACTTC.

This clonotype has ten or more counts. This rearrangement joins TRBV24-1 to TRBJ1-5; D is perhaps TRBD1 (5 bases). CDR3 length equals 14 residues. V was trimmed by 4 bases and J by 4 bases, leaving 10 bases between them. Germline V gene data show CDR1 as KGHDR and CDR2 as SFDVKD. The CDR3 reads CATSEGHANQPQHF. The CDR3 coding sequence is TGTGCCACCAGTGAAGGACATGCGAATCAGCCCCAGCATTTT.

This clonotype was detected ten times or more. V and J are TRBV7-2 and TRBJ2-5; D could derive from TRBD1 or TRBD2 (5 bases each). Germline CDR1 and CDR2: SGHTA and FQGNSA. V lost 5 bases, J lost 4 bases, and 14 bases lay in between. The CDR3 extends over 14 amino acids. The CDR3 bases are TGTGCCAGCAGCATACACGGGGCGGGAGAGACCCAGTACTTC. Its protein product is CASSIHGAGETQYF. The full variable domain, completed using reference TRBV7-2 and TRBJ2-5, is GAGVSQSPSNKVTEKGKDVELRCDPISGHTALYWYRQSLGQGLEFLIYFQGNSAPDKSGLPSDRFSAERTGGSVSTLTIQRTQQEDSAVYLCASSIHGAGETQYFGPGTRLLVL.

This clonotype appeared many times. V and J are TRBV20-1 and TRBJ2-4; either TRBD1 or TRBD2 may fit D (5 bases each). Trimming took off 1 base at V and 6 bases at J, with 16 bases between the two ends. Per germline, CDR1 DFQATT and CDR2 SNEGSKA (reference sequence). The CDR3 loop spans 15 amino acids. CDR3 loop: CSARAIGAGGNIQYF. CDR3 nucleotide sequence: TGCAGTGCTAGAGCAATTGGGGCTGGAGGAAACATTCAGTACTTC.

This clonotype was detected many times. This sequence joins TRBV7-2 and TRBJ2-5, with 7 bases fitting TRBD2. Germline CDR1 and CDR2: SGHTA and FQGNSA. The CDR3 is 15 residues long. The junction had 11 bases not matched to a gene; V was cut back by 5 bases and J by 5 bases. The CDR3 protein is CASSRQLALRETQYF. CDR3 DNA sequence: TGTGCCAGCAGCCGACAACTAGCGTTGAGGGAGACCCAGTACTTC.

In this sample, this clonotype turned up many times. V gene TRBV20-1 combines with J gene TRBJ2-5; TRBD2 matches 14 bases. The germline gives CDR1 DFQATT, CDR2 SNEGSKA (reference sequence). The CDR3 consists of 15 residues. With V trimmed by 3 bases and J by 2 bases, 2 bases remained unmatched. The CDR3, as DNA: TGCAGTGCTAGTGGACTAGCGGGGGGACAAGAGACCCAGTACTTC. Its protein is CSASGLAGGQETQYF.

At least ten counts were recorded for this clonotype. The CDR3 here is CASSLALQGVLNEQFF. Written as DNA, the CDR3 is TGTGCCAGCAGCTTGGCCCTACAGGGTGTTCTCAATGAGCAGTTCTTC. The V call is TRBV5-5, the J call TRBJ2-1; maybe TRBD1 (6 bases). V lost 0 bases, J lost 6 bases, and 16 bases lay in between. The length of the CDR3 is 16 residues. The germline CDR1 and CDR2 sequences are SGHKS and YYEKEE (reference sequence). Using reference TRBV5-5 and TRBJ2-1 for the parts outside the CDR3, the full variable domain is DAGVTQSPTHLIKTRGQQVTLRCSPISGHKSVSWYQQVLGQGPQFIFQYYEKEERGRGNFPDRFSARQFPNYSSELNVNALLLGDSALYLCASSLALQGVLNEQFFGPGTRLTVL.

This clonotype appeared a few times. The rearrangement links TRBV5-1 to TRBJ1-2; maybe TRBD1 (5 bases). Deletions cut 0 bases from V and 6 bases from J, with 12 bases between. This CDR3 is 14 amino acids long. Per germline, CDR1 SGHRS and CDR2 YFSETQ. Written as DNA, the CDR3 is TGCGCCAGCAGCTTGGAAGGTTGGGGGGATGGCTACACCTTC. Amino acid sequence: CASSLEGWGDGYTF.

Many counts were recorded for this clonotype. The chain uses TRBV7-3 and TRBJ2-3; possible D gene TRBD2, 7 bases. The germline V and J ends were trimmed by 2 bases and 1 base, with 10 bases remaining between them. Germline CDR1 is SGHTA and CDR2 is FQGTGA. This CDR3 region has 15 residues. The CDR3 sequence: CASSLGGARTDTQYF. The DNA of the CDR3 is TGTGCCAGCAGCTTAGGGGGGGCGCGCACAGATACGCAGTATTTT. Supplemented by reference TRBV7-3 and TRBJ2-3, the full variable domain reads GAGVSQTPSNKVTEKGKYVELRCDPISGHTALYWYRQSLGQGPEFLIYFQGTGAADDSGLPNDRFFAVRPEGSVSTLKIQRTERGDSAVYLCASSLGGARTDTQYFGPGTRLTVL.

The V and J genes are TRBV12-3 or TRBV12-4 and TRBJ1-1; D gene ambiguous. Trimming took off 3 bases at V and 8 bases at J, with 7 bases between the two ends. The CDR3 totals 11 residues. The CDR3 DNA reads as TGTGCCAGCAGTTTGGAGCCAGAAGCTTTCTTT. Amino acids: CASSLEPEAFF.

This clonotype has at least ten counts. The chain combines TRBV5-6 with TRBJ2-3; no definite D call. CDR3 size: 15 residues. The V and J ends lost 0 bases and 2 bases respectively, with 10 bases between them. Germline CDR1 is SGHDT and CDR2 is YYEEEE. CDR3 DNA sequence: TGTGCCAGCAGCTTGGTCCCGGTTAACACAGATACGCAGTATTTT. Amino acids: CASSLVPVNTDTQYF.

This clonotype was observed at least ten times. The V and J genes are TRBV7-6 and TRBJ1-2; 8 bases map to TRBD1. CDR1 and CDR2 (germline): SGHVS, FNYEAQ. J gave up 6 bases and V 5 bases, and 8 bases lay outside the gene matches. CDR3 length: 14 amino acids. CDR3 coding DNA: TGTGCCAGCAGCCCGGACAGGGTCATCAATGGCTACACCTTC. Its protein is CASSPDRVINGYTF.

This clonotype has a count of ten or more. The chain recombines TRBV6-5 with TRBJ2-7; D gene ambiguous. Germline loops: CDR1 MNHEY, CDR2 SVGAGI. Trimming stripped 0 bases from V and 3 bases from J, with 15 bases between. The CDR3 consists of 16 residues. CDR3 nucleotide sequence: TGTGCCAGCAGTTACTCGTCCCCGGCACTTCTCTACGAGCAGTACTTC. As protein: CASSYSSPALLYEQYF.

This clonotype has at least ten counts. The rearrangement links TRBV12-3 or TRBV12-4 to TRBJ1-2; tentative D call: TRBD1 (5 bases). V was shortened by 5 bases and J by 6 bases, with 16 bases between the two germline ends. The CDR3 has 14 amino acids. The CDR3 region has the DNA TGTGCCAGCAGTAGGACATCCCTCGGTGATGGCTACACCTTC. Its translation is CASSRTSLGDGYTF.